Detailed here is one T cell receptor beta chain. Other DNA variants within this sample encode the same CDR3. The data were produced by immunoSEQ multiplex PCR, yet TCRdb's version contains in-frame clones alone and is incomplete. This table has 200,000 to 250,000 clones, about 90% appearing once. Germline V gives CDR1 LNHDA, CDR2 SQIVND (reference sequence). This CDR3 spans 10 amino acids. Trimming removed 9 bases at V and 2 bases at J, with 4 bases between. The sample belongs to a study of blood T cell repertoires in COVID-19. Sequencing was carried out using peripheral blood. V gene TRBV19 combines with J gene TRBJ1-2; D is uncertain. This TCR was recovered from a man in his thirties or forties with COVID-19, enrolled during active disease. The CDR3 sequence: CASSNYGYTF. CDR3 coding DNA: TGTGCCAGCTCGAACTATGGCTACACCTTC.